A single sample is the source of the 8 T cell receptor beta chains below, sequenced in a study of post-analysis software for immune sequencing data. Study-level findings and limits: Patients used five TRBV segments, including TRBV5-6, TRBV5-1 and TRBV20-1, more often than controls.

These receptors lack a known antigen. Unique-molecular-identifier-tagged TCR beta cDNA libraries were used. TCRdb reprocessed the PCR reads via MiXCR and lists one record per CDR3 protein. The sample consists of hundreds of thousands of distinct CDR3 sequences, approximately 39% of them appearing once. Sequencing was carried out using blood. The source is a girl aged 2-10 years with multiple sclerosis.

This clonotype was recorded a few times. This chain links TRBV4-1 with TRBJ2-3; 10 positions agree with TRBD1. The ends lost 4 bases at V and 4 bases at J; junction bases unmatched: 5. The CDR3 spans 15 residues. Germline V gene lookup returns CDR1 MGHRA and CDR2 YSYEKL. The CDR3 sequence: CASSLGQGESDTQYF. The CDR3 DNA reads TGCGCCAGCAGCCTAGGACAGGGGGAGTCAGATACGCAGTATTTT.

V usage is TRBV6-6 and J usage is TRBJ1-1; D is unclear. Trimming shortened V by 2 bases and J by 1 base, and 11 bases separated the two germline ends. The germline CDR1 and CDR2 sequences are MNHNY and SVGAGI (reference sequence). The CDR3 loop spans 15 amino acids. CDR3 nucleotide sequence: TGTGCCAGCAGTTACCCCACCGCTGGGAACACTGAAGCTTTCTTT. Its translation: CASSYPTAGNTEAFF.

This clonotype was picked up a small number of times. One end of the junction fails to match germline, which may point to a read error. The chain is built from TRBV10-3 and TRBJ1-2, with 12 bases aligning to TRBD1. CDR1 is ENHRY and CDR2 is SYGVKD in the germline V gene. This CDR3 region has 14 residues. The CDR3 region has the DNA TGTGCCACCGGGGGACAGGGGGCTAACGATGGCTACACCTTC. It specifies CATGGQGANDGYTF.

The J gene is TRBJ2-7, the V gene TRBV7-9; the D gene is possibly TRBD2 (5 bases). CDR1 is SEHNR, CDR2 FQNEAQ, per germline (reference sequence). Trimming cost V 2 bases and J 0 bases, with 11 bases left between them. The CDR3 is made up of 15 amino acids. The CDR3: CASSLKSGSSYEQYF. The CDR3 bases are TGTGCCAGCAGCTTAAAATCGGGGAGCTCCTACGAGCAGTACTTC. Full variable domain (remainder filled in from reference TRBV7-9 and TRBJ2-7): DTGVSQNPRHKITKRGQNVTFRCDPISEHNRLYWYRQTLGQGPEFLTYFQNEAQLEKSRLLSDRFSAERPKGSFSTLEIQRTEQGDSAMYLCASSLKSGSSYEQYFGPGTRLTVT.

This clonotype was detected a few times. The chain employs TRBV29-1 and TRBJ2-5; 12 bases match TRBD2. CDR1 is SQVTM, CDR2 ANQGSEA, per germline. Trimming cost V 1 base and J 11 bases; bases outside gene matches: 8. There are 14 residues in the CDR3. CDR3 in amino acids: CSVEGLAGGDEQYF. In DNA form, the CDR3 reads TGCAGCGTTGAAGGGCTAGCGGGGGGGGATGAGCAGTACTTC. Drawing the rest from reference TRBV29-1 and TRBJ2-5, the complete variable domain is SAVISQKPSRDICQRGTSLTIQCQVDSQVTMMFWYRQQPGQSLTLIATANQGSEATYESGFVIDKFPISRPNLTFSTLTVSNMSPEDSSIYLCSVEGLAGGDEQYFGPGTRLLVL.

This clonotype has just a few counts. The rearrangement links TRBV27 to TRBJ2-7; D is unclear. Germline CDR1 reads MNHEY; CDR2 reads SMNVEV (reference sequence). V was trimmed by 6 bases and J by 3 bases, leaving 18 bases between them. The length of the CDR3 is 15 residues. CDR3 sequence reads: CASSLGPNLDYEQYF. CDR3 coding DNA: TGTGCCAGCAGCCTCGGACCTAATTTGGACTACGAGCAGTACTTC.

This sequence joins TRBV12-3 or TRBV12-4 and TRBJ2-5; 7 bases agree with TRBD2. The DNA end is more similar to TRBJ2-7, so the J call may be wrong. The CDR3 contains 14 residues. Written as DNA, the CDR3 is TGTGCCAGCAGTTGGGACTACCTAACCTACGAGCAGTACTTC. The encoded protein is CASSWDYLTYEQYF.

V usage is TRBV9 and J usage is TRBJ2-7; D is uncertain. The ends were cut back, 2 bases at V and 2 bases at J, with 11 bases in the middle. CDR1 is SGDLS, CDR2 YYNGEE, per germline. This CDR3 is 14 amino acids long. DNA for the CDR3: TGTGCCAGCAGCGTCGGCGGACCTGCCTACGAGCAGTACTTC. Its protein is CASSVGGPAYEQYF.